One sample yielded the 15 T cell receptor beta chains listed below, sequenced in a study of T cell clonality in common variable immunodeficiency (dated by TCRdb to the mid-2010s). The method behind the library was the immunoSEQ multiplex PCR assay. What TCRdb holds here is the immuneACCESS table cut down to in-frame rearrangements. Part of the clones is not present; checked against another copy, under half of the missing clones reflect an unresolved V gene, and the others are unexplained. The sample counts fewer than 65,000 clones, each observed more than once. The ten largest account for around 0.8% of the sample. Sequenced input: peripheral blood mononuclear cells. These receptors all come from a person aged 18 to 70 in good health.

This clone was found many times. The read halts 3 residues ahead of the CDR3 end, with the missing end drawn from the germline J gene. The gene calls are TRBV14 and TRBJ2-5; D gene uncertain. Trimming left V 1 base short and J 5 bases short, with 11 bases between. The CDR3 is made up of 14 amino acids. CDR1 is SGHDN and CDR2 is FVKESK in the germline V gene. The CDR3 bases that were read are TGTGCCAGCAGCCAAGGGGCACGATCGGAGACC. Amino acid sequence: CASSQGARSET. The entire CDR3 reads CASSQGARSETQYF.

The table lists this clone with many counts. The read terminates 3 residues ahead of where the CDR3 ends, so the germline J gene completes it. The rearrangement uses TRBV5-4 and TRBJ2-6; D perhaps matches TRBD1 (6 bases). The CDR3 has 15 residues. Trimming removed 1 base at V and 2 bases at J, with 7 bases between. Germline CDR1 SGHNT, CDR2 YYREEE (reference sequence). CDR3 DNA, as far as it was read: TGTGCCAGCAGCTTGCGGGACACTGGGGCCAACGTC. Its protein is CASSLRDTGANV. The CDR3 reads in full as CASSLRDTGANVLTF. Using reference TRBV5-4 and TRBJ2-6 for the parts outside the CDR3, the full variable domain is ETGVTQSPTHLIKTRGQQVTLRCSSQSGHNTVSWYQQALGQGPQFIFQYYREEENGRGNFPPRFSGLQFPNYSSELNVNALELDDSALYLCASSLRDTGANVLTFGAGSRLTVL.

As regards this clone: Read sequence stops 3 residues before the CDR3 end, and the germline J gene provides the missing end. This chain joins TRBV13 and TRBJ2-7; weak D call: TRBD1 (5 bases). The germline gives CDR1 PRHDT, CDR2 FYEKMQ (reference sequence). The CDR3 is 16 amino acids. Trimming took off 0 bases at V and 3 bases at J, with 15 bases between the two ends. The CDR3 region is CASSLGVGERGYEQYF. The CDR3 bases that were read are TGTGCCAGCAGCTTAGGAGTTGGGGAAAGGGGCTACGAG. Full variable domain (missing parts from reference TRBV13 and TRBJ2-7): AAGVIQSPRHLIKEKRETATLKCYPIPRHDTVYWYQQGPGQDPQFLISFYEKMQSDKGSIPDRFSAQQFSDYHSELNMSSLELGDSALYFCASSLGVGERGYEQYFGPGTRLTVT.

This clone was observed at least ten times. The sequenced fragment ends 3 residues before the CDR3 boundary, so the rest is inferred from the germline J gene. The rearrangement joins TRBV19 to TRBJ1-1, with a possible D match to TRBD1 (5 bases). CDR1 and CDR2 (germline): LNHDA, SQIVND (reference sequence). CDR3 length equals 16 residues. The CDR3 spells CASSLLGREGRRGAFF. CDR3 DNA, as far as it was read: TGTGCCAGTAGTCTGCTAGGACGGGAGGGGAGGAGGGGA.

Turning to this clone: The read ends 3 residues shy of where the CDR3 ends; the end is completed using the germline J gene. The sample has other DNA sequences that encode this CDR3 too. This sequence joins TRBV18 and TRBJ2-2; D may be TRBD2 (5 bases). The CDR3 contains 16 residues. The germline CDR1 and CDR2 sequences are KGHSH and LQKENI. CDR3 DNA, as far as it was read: TGTGCCAGCTCACCTAGAAGAGCAGCGACTAATGAAAAG. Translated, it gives CASSPRRAATNEK. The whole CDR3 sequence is CASSPRRAATNEKLFF.

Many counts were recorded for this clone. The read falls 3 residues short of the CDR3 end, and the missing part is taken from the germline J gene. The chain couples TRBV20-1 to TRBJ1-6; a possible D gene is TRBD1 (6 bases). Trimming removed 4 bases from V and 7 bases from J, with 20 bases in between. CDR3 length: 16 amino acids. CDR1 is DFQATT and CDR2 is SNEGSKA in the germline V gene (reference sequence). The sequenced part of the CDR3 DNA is TGCAGTGCTAACATCCGGGACATATCGACGAATTCACCC. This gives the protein CSANIRDISTNSP. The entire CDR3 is CSANIRDISTNSPLHF.

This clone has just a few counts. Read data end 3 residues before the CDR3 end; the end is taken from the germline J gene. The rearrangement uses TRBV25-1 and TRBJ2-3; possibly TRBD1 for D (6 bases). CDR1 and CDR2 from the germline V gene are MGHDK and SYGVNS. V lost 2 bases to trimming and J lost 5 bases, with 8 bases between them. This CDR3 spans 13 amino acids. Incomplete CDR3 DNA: TGTGCCAGCAGTGAAGAGGGGGTAGATACG. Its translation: CASSEEGVDT. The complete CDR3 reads CASSEEGVDTQYF.

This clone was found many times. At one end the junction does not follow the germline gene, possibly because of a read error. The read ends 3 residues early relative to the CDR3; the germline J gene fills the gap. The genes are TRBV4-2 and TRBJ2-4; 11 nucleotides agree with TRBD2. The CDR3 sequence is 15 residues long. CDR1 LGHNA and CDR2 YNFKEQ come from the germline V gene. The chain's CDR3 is CASSQDFSGGDIQYF. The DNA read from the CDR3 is TGCGCCAGCAGCCAAGATTTTAGCGGGGGGGACATT.

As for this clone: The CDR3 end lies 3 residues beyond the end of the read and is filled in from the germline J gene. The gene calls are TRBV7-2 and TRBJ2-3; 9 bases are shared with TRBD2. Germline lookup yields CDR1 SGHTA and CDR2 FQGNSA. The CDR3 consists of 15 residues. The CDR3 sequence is CASSPLASGEETQYF. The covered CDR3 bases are TGTGCCAGCAGCCCGTTGGCTAGCGGGGAAGAGACG.

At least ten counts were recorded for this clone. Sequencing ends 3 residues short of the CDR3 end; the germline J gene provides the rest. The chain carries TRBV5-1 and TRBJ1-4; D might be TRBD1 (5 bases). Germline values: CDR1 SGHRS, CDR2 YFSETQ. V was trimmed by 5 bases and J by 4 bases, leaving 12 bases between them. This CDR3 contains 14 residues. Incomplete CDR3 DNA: TGCGCCAGCAGACGGGGGGAAAATAATGAAAAA. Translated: CASRRGENNEK. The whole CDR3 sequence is CASRRGENNEKLFF. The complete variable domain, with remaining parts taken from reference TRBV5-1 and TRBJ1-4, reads KAGVTQTPRYLIKTRGQQVTLSCSPISGHRSVSWYQQTPGQGLQFLFEYFSETQRNKGNFPGRFSGRQFSNSRSEMNVSTLELGDSALYLCASRRGENNEKLFFGSGTQLSVL.

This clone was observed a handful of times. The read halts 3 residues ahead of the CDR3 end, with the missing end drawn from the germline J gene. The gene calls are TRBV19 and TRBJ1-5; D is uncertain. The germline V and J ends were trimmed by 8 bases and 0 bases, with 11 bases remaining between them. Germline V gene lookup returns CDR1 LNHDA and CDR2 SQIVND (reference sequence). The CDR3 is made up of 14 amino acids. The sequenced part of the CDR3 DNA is TGTGCCAGTCGTGCAGGCGTTAGCAATCAGCCC. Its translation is CASRAGVSNQP. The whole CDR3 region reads CASRAGVSNQPQHF.

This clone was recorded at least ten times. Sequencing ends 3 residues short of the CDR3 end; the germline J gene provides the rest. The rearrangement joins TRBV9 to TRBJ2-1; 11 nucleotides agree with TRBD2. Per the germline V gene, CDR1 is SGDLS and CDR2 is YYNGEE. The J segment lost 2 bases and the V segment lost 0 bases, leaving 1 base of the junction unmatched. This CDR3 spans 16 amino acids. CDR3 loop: CASSVDSGRAYNEQFF. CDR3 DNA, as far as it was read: TGTGCCAGCAGCGTAGATAGCGGGAGGGCCTACAATGAG.

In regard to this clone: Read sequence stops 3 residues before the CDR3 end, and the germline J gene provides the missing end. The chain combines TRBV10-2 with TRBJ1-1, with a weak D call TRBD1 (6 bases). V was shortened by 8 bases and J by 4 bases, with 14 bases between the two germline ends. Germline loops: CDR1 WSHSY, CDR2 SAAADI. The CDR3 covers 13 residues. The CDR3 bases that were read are TGCGCCAGCGGCAGGGGAGAGTTCACTGAA. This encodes CASGRGEFTE. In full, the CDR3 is CASGRGEFTEAFF.

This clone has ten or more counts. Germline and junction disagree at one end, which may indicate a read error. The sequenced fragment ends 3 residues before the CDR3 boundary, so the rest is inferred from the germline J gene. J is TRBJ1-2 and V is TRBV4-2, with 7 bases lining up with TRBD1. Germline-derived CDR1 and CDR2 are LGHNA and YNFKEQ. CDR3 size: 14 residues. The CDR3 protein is CASSYDRDRDGYTF. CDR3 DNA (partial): TGCGCCAGCAGTTACGACAGGGATAGGGATGGC.

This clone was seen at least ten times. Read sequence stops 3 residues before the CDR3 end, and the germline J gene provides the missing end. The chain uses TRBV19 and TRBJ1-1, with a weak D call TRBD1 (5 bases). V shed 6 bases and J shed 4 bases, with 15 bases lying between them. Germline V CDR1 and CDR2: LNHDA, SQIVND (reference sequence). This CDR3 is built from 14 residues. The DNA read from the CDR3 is TGTGCCAGTAGAGGGGCCCGATATAGCACTGAA. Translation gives CASRGARYSTE. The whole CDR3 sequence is CASRGARYSTEAFF.